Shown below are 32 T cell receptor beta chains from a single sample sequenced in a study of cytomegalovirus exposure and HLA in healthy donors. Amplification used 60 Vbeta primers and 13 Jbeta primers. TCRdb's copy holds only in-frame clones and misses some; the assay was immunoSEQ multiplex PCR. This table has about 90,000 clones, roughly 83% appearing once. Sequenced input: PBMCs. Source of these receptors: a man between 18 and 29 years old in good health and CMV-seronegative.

CDR3 loop: CASSPSGGTAFEQFF. CDR3 in DNA: TGTGCCAGCTCACCCTCGGGCGGGACTGCCTTTGAGCAGTTCTTC. The chain carries TRBV18 and TRBJ2-1, with D tentatively TRBD2 (6 bases). The germline V gene has CDR1 KGHSH and CDR2 LQKENI. Trimming shortened V by 3 bases and J by 9 bases, and 18 bases separated the two germline ends. This CDR3 is built from 15 residues.

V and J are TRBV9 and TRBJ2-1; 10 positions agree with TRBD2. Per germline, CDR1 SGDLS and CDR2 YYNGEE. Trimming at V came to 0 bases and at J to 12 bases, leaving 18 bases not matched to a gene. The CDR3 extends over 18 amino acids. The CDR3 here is CASSVGFKGLAGERGQFF. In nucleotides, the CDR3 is TGTGCCAGCAGCGTAGGTTTTAAGGGGCTAGCGGGAGAGAGGGGGCAGTTCTTC.

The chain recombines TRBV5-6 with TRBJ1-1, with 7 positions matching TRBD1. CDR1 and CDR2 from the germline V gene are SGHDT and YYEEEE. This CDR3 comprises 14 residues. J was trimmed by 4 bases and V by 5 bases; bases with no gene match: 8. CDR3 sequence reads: CASSLKGAGTEAFF. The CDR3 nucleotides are TGTGCCAGCAGTCTCAAGGGGGCCGGCACTGAAGCTTTCTTT.

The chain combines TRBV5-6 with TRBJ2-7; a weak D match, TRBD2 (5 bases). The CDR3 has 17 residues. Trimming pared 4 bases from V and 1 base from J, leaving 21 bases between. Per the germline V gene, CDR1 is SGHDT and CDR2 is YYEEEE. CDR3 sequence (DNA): TGTGCCAGCAGCGTCGGGGAGCTGCGACTTAGTTCCTACGAGCAGTACTTC. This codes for CASSVGELRLSSYEQYF.

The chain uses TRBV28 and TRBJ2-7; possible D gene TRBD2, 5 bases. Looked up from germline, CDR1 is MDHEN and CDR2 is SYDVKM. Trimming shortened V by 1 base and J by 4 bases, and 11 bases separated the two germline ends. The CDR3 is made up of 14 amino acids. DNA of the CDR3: TGTGCCAGCAGTTTATCCAGCGGAAGGTACGAGCAGTACTTC. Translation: CASSLSSGRYEQYF.

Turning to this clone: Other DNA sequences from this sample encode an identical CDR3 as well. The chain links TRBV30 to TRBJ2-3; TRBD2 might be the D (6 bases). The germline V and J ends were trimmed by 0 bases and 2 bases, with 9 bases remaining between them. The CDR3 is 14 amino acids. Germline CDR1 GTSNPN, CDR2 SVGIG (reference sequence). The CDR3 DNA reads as TGTGCCTGGAGTGTCGGGGGACCCACAGATACGCAGTATTTT. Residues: CAWSVGGPTDTQYF.

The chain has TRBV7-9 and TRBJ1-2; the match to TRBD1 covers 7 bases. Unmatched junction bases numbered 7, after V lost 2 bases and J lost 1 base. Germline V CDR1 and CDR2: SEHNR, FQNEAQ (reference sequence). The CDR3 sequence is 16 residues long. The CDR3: CASSLSGQIFNYGYTF. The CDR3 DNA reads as TGTGCCAGCAGCTTATCGGGACAGATATTTAACTATGGCTACACCTTC.

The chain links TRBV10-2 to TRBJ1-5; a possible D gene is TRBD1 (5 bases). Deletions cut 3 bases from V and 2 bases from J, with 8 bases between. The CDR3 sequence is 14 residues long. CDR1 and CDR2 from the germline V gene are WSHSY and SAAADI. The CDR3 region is CASSEGVGNQPQHF. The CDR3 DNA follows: TGCGCCAGCAGTGAAGGGGTGGGCAATCAGCCCCAGCATTTT.

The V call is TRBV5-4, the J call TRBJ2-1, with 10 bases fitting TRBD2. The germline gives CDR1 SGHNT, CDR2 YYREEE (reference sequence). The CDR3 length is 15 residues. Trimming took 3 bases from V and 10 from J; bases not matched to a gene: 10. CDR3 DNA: TGTGCCAGCAGCTGGGGGCTAGCGGGAGTGCAAGAGCAGTTCTTC. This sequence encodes CASSWGLAGVQEQFF.

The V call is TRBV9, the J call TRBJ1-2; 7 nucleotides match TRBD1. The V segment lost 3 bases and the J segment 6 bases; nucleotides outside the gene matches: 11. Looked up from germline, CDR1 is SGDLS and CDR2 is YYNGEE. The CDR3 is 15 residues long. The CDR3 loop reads CASSGKQGRLDGYTF. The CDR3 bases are TGTGCCAGCAGCGGTAAACAGGGGCGGCTAGATGGCTACACCTTC.

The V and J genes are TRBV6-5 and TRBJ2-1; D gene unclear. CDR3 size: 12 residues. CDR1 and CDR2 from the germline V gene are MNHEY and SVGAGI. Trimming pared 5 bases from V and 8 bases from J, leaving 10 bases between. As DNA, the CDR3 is TGTGCCAGCAGTACCAGTGGAGATGAGCAGTTCTTC. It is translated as CASSTSGDEQFF.

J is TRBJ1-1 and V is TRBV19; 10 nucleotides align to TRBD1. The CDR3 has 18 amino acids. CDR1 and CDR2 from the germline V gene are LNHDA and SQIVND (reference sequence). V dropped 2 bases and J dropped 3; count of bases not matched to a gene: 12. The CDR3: CASSIIFRTGGWDTEAFF. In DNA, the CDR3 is TGTGCCAGTAGTATAATATTCCGGACAGGGGGATGGGACACTGAAGCTTTCTTT.

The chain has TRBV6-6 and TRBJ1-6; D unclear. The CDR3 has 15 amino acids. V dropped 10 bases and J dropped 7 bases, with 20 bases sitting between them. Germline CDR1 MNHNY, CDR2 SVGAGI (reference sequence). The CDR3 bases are TGTGCCACTTCCCGGGTGGCGGGCTCGAATTCACCCCTCCACTTT. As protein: CATSRVAGSNSPLHF.

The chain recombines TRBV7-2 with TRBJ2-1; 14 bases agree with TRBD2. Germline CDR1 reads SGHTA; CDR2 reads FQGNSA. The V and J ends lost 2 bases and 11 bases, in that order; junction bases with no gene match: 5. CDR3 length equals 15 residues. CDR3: CASSLKTSGGEQQFF. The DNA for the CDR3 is TGTGCCAGCAGCTTAAAGACTAGCGGGGGGGAGCAGCAGTTCTTC.

In DNA, the CDR3 is TGTGCCAGCAGTTTGGACAGGGAGTATGGCTACACCTTC. Translating gives CASSLDREYGYTF. The chain recombines TRBV27 with TRBJ1-2, with 8 bases fitting TRBD1. With V trimmed by 3 bases and J by 5 bases, 2 bases remained unmatched. CDR1 MNHEY and CDR2 SMNVEV come from the germline V gene (reference sequence). The CDR3 extends over 13 amino acids.

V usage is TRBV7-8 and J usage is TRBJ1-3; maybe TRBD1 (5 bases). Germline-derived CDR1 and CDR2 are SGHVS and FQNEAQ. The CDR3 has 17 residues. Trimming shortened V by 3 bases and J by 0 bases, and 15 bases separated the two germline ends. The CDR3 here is CASSFFRRGRSGNTIYF. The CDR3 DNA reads TGTGCCAGCAGCTTTTTTCGGCGGGGCCGCTCTGGAAACACCATATATTTT.

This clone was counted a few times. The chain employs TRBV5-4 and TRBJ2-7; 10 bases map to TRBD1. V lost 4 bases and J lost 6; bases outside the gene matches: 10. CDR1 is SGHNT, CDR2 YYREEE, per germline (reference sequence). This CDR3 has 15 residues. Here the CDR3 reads CASSPGQGGALEQYF. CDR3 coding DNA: TGTGCCAGCAGCCCCGGACAGGGGGGGGCCCTCGAGCAGTACTTC.

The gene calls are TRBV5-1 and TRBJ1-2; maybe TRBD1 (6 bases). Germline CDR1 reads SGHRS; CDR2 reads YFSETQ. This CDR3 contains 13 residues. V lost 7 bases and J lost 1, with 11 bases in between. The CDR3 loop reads CASQTGGNYGYTF. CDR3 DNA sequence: TGCGCCAGCCAGACAGGTGGTAACTATGGCTACACCTTC.

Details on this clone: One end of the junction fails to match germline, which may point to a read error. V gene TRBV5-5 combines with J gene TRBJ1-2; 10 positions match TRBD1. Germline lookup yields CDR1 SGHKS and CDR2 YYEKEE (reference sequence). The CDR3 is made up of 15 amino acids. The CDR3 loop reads CASSLRQGALYGHTF. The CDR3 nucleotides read TGTGCCAGCAGCTTACGACAGGGGGCTCTCTATGGCCACACCTTC.

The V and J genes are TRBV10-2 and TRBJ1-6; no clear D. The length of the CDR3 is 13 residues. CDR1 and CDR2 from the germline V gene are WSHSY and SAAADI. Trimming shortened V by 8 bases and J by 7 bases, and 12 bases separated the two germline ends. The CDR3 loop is CASGNGINSPLHF. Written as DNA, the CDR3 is TGCGCCAGCGGGAACGGGATAAATTCACCCCTCCACTTT.

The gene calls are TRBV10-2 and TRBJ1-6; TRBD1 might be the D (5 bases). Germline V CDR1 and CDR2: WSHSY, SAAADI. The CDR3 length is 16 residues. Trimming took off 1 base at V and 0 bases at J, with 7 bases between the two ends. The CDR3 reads CASSEYRSSYNSPLHF. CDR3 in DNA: TGCGCCAGCAGTGAGTACAGGAGCTCCTATAATTCACCCCTCCACTTT.

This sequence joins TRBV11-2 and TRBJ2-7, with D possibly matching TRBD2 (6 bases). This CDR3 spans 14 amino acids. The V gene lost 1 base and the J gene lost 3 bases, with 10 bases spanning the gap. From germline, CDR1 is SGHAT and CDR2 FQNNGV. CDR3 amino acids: CASSLVEGGYEQYF. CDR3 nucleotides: TGTGCCAGCAGCTTAGTAGAGGGAGGCTACGAGCAGTACTTC.

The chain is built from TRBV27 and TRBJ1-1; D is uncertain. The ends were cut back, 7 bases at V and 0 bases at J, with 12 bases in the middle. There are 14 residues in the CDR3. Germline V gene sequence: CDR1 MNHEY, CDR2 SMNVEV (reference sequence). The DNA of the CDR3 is TGTGCCAGCATGCCCGGGAGCATGAACACTGAAGCTTTCTTT. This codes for CASMPGSMNTEAFF.

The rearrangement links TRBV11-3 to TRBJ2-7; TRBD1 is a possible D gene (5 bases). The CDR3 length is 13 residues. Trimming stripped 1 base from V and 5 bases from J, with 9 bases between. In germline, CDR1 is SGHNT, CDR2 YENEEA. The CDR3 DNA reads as TGTGCCAGCAGCTTAGTGAAGGGGCACGAGCAGTACTTC. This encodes CASSLVKGHEQYF.

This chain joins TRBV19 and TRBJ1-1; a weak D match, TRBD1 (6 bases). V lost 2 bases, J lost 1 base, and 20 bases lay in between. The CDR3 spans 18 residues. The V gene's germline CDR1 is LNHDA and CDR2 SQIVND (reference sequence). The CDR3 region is CASSIYGGGARTNTEAFF. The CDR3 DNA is TGTGCCAGTAGTATATACGGAGGGGGGGCCAGGACGAACACTGAAGCTTTCTTT. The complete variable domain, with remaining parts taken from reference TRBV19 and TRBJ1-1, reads DGGITQSPKYLFRKEGQNVTLSCEQNLNHDAMYWYRQDPGQGLRLIYYSQIVNDFQKGDIAEGYSVSREKKESFPLTVTSAQKNPTAFYLCASSIYGGGARTNTEAFFGQGTRLTVV.

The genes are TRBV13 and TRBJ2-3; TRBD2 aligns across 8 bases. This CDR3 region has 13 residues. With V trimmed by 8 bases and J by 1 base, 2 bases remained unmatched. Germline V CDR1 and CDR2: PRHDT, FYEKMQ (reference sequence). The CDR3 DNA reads TGTGCCAGCCAACTAGCGGGCACAGATACGCAGTATTTT. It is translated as CASQLAGTDTQYF. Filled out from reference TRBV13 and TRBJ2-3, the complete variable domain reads AAGVIQSPRHLIKEKRETATLKCYPIPRHDTVYWYQQGPGQDPQFLISFYEKMQSDKGSIPDRFSAQQFSDYHSELNMSSLELGDSALYFCASQLAGTDTQYFGPGTRLTVL.

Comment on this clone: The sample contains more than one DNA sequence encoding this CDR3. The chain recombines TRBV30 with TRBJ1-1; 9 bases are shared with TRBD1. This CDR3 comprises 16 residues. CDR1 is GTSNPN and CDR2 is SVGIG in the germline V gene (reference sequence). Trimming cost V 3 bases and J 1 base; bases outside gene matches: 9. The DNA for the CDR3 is TGTGCCTGGAGGACTAAACCGGGACAGGGGAACACTGAAGCTTTCTTT. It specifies CAWRTKPGQGNTEAFF.

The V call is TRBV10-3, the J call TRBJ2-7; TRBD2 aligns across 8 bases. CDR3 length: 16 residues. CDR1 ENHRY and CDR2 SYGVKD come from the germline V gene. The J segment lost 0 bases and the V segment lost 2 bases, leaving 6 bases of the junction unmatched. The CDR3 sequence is CAISEARAGGSYEQYF. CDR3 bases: TGTGCCATCAGTGAGGCTCGTGCGGGAGGCTCCTACGAGCAGTACTTC.

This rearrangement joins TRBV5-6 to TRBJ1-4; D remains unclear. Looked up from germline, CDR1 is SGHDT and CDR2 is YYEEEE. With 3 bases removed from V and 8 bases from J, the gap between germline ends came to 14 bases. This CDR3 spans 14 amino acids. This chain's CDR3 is CASSSRGKGEKLFF. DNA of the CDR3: TGTGCCAGCAGCTCTCGAGGGAAGGGCGAAAAACTGTTTTTT. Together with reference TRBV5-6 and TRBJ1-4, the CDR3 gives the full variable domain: DAGVTQSPTHLIKTRGQQVTLRCSPKSGHDTVSWYQQALGQGPQFIFQYYEEEERQRGNFPDRFSGHQFPNYSSELNVNALLLGDSALYLCASSSRGKGEKLFFGSGTQLSVL.

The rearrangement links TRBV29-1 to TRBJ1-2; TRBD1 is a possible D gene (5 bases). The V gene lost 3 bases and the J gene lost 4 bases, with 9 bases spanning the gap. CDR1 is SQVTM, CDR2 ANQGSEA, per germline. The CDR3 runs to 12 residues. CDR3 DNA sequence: TGCAGCGTTGAGGGGCTCGTCTATGGCTACACCTTC. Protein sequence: CSVEGLVYGYTF.

CDR3 sequence: CASTTRDRNTEAFF. CDR3 bases: TGCGCCAGCACCACCCGGGACAGGAACACTGAAGCTTTCTTT. The J gene is TRBJ1-1, the V gene TRBV5-1, with TRBD1 identical over 7 bases. Germline loops: CDR1 SGHRS, CDR2 YFSETQ. The CDR3 contains 14 residues. The V and J ends lost 6 bases and 1 base, in that order; junction bases with no gene match: 6.

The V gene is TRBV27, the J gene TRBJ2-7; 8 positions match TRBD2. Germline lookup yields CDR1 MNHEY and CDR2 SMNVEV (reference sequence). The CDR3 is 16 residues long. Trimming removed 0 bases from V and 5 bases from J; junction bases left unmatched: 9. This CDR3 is CASSLSPSGRSHEQYF. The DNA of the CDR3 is TGTGCCAGCAGTTTATCGCCCAGCGGGAGAAGCCACGAGCAGTACTTC.